This T cell receptor beta chain was sequenced during a study of PD-1 blockade in classical Hodgkin lymphoma (dated by TCRdb to about 2020). General notes on the study: Nivolumab dosing was 3 mg/kg intravenously every 2 weeks, continuing until either disease progression or unacceptable toxicity. The study used TCR beta sequencing and CyTOF to define a peripheral blood immune signature of response to PD-1 blockade in classical Hodgkin lymphoma. Study-level results and caveats: A significant rise by C4D1 was seen in CD4+ but not CD8+ TCR diversity (p=0.0027 vs p=0.16), with the rise being most apparent in complete responders (p=0.02). The study covered only a single clinical trial cohort, and the causes of the repertoire differences, possibly disease activity or prior therapy, were still not defined. Baseline TCR diversity was reported as lower in newly diagnosed patients than in healthy donors, and lower still in relapsed/refractory patients. Patients starting nivolumab less than 1 year after ASCT had lower diversity and were excluded from later analyses to avoid confounding by immune reconstitution. Among trial patients, those achieving complete response had baseline diversity similar to that of newly diagnosed patients, while diversity was significantly lower in partial responders and progressors.

The Qiagen DNeasy kit was used to extract genomic DNA both from unsorted PBMCs and from the negatively selected CD4+ and CD8+ fractions. TCR beta CDR3 regions were subjected to amplification by immunoSEQ multiplex PCR with primers that anneal to V and J segments. Amplification bias was minimized using a synthetic immune receptor repertoire, and residual bias was removed computationally after sequencing. The authors' pipeline ran thus. Custom Python scripts were used to quantify repertoire diversity as the Shannon entropy index. Unsorted, CD4+ and CD8+ repertoires were analyzed separately, except for combined analyses in which CD4+ and CD8+ sequences were merged in silico. A clone was considered expanded if an increase in frequency of at least 2-fold after treatment relative to C1D1 was found, and a pseudocount of 0.5 was applied to clones undetected at baseline. Clones with 0 or 1 copy at C1D1 were classified as singleton clones, and clones with 2 or more copies were classified as non-singleton clones. By matching protein sequences in sorted samples from the same patient, clones expanded in unsorted samples were annotated as CD4+, CD8+ or unknown. Wilcoxon tests were applied to paired samples to test diversity changes from C1D1 to C4D1. TCRdb limited this immuneACCESS table to in-frame rearrangements with V and J called. A share of clones is missing; checked studies link under half to unresolved V genes, and the rest is unexplained. V, J and clone size derive from that table, while D and trimming were established from the DNA sequence. This sample gives nearly 55,000 clones in total; 81% of them show up just once. The ten most abundant clones make up roughly 16% of the sample.

Reading the label with the study, this specimen's time point is: cycle 1 day 1 (C1D1), immediately before nivolumab initiation. Every trial patient had relapsed after autologous stem cell transplantation, and cohorts A, B and C differed in prior brentuximab vedotin exposure. A total of fewer than 70 patients with relapsed/refractory classical Hodgkin lymphoma made up the trial cohort, and each patient's best overall response was complete response, partial response or progressive disease. Trial patients were treated with single-agent nivolumab in the multi-cohort phase II CheckMate 205 trial. An independent review committee assessed best overall response by applying the 2007 International Working Group response criteria. Trial PBMCs were collected immediately before nivolumab initiation (C1D1) and during therapy at cycle 2 day 1 and cycle 4 day 1. Peripheral blood was collected in 8 mL Vacutainer Cell Preparation Tubes, from which PBMCs were isolated by centrifugation and then cryopreserved.

The CDR3 contains 13 residues, cysteine and valine counted. The retained sequence is limited to the CDR3, 39 bases, with the frame set at the first base. The germline V gene yields SGHNT for CDR1 and YENEEA for CDR2. As for this clone: It lacks a known antigen. No base quality values were provided; no much bigger clone lies one nucleotide off.

This clonotype originated in a human donor with classical Hodgkin lymphoma. The sequences come from peripheral blood mononuclear cells (PBMCs), collected at baseline. The sequence links TRBV11-3 to TRBJ2-7, with 8 bases aligning to TRBD1. The DNA reads as follows: TGTGCCAGCAGCTTAGGGGGACAGGTGGAGCAGCACGTC. Its amino acids are CASSLGGQVEQHV.